The sequence of this T cell receptor (beta chain) was determined in a study of T cell responses to AZD1222 COVID-19 vaccine. Study outcomes and limitations: Repertoire sampling occurred only after the peak T cell response. Unmutated variant regions are reportedly targeted by nearly half of spike-specific TCRs.

The germline V and J ends were trimmed by 10 bases and 4 bases, with 18 bases remaining between them. The CDR3 runs to 14 residues. CDR1 and CDR2 (germline): MNHEY, SVGAGI. For this clone: No antigen is known for it.

Libraries were prepared by immunoSEQ multiplex PCR; TCRdb keeps only in-frame clonotypes and omits some of them. The sample yields approximately 80,000 clones, 70% to 90% seen once. Specimen: peripheral blood, collected 28 days after the second AZD1222 dose. The chain joins TRBV6-5 to TRBJ2-3, with D possibly being TRBD2 (6 bases). The clonotype originates from an adult who received the AZD1222 COVID-19 vaccine. The CDR3 loop reads CATTYGTGSDTQYF. CDR3 bases: TGTGCCACCACTTACGGGACTGGTTCAGATACGCAGTATTTT.